A selection of T cell receptor beta chains follows, all from one sample in a study of blood T cell repertoires in COVID-19. Here immunoSEQ multiplex PCR was the method, and the copy in TCRdb shows in-frame clones only, minus some. The sample consists of around 210,000 clones, about 91% of them appearing once. Specimen: peripheral blood. These receptors were obtained from a young man with active or convalescent COVID-19. CDR3s include the opening cysteine and the closing phenylalanine or tryptophan. The D gene is left open where the match is weak. Only some rows state a clone size, as once, few, many or a class for expanded clones.

-	TRBV2	TRBD1	TRBJ1-1	CASMNQGGTEAFF	TGTGCCAGCATGAACCAGGGGGGAACTGAAGCTTTCTTT
-	TRBV19	-	TRBJ2-1	CASSTPSRGLRDEQFF	TGTGCCAGTAGTACTCCGTCAAGGGGGTTGCGGGATGAGCAGTTCTTC
-	TRBV5-1	TRBD1	TRBJ1-1	CASSFRQGLNTEAFF	TGCGCCAGCAGCTTTAGACAGGGGCTGAACACTGAAGCTTTCTTT
-	TRBV7-9	-	TRBJ1-5	CASLGHPKQGRSNQPQHF	TGTGCCAGCCTCGGCCACCCAAAACAGGGTCGGAGCAATCAGCCCCAGCATTTT
-	TRBV6-5	TRBD2	TRBJ2-3	CASSTLGGDTDTQYF	TGTGCCAGCAGTACCCTCGGGGGGGACACAGATACGCAGTATTTT
-	TRBV5-1	-	TRBJ1-4	CASSRTGGTNEKLFF	TGCGCCAGCAGCCGGACGGGGGGCACTAATGAAAAACTGTTTTTT
-	TRBV30	TRBD1	TRBJ1-1	CAWSAGQGGTEAFF	TGTGCCTGGAGTGCCGGACAGGGGGGCACTGAAGCTTTCTTT
-	TRBV5-1	TRBD1	TRBJ1-4	CASSRWTGGELFF	TGCGCCAGCAGCCGTTGGACAGGGGGGGAACTGTTTTTT
few	TRBV30	TRBD2	TRBJ2-7	CAWSVRALAGGSSYEQYF	TGTGCCTGGAGTGTGAGGGCCCTAGCGGGAGGGAGCTCCTACGAGCAGTACTTC
-	TRBV7-8	-	TRBJ1-5	CASSLRLGGRSNQPQHF	TGTGCCAGCAGCTTGCGTTTGGGAGGTCGGAGCAATCAGCCCCAGCATTTT
-	TRBV7-9	-	TRBJ2-7	CASSSSGREQYF	TGTGCCAGCAGCTCCTCTGGGAGGGAGCAGTACTTC
-	TRBV4-1	-	TRBJ1-1	CASSQDPQLNTEAFF	TGCGCCAGCAGCCAAGATCCGCAGTTGAACACTGAAGCTTTCTTT
-	TRBV19	TRBD1	TRBJ1-5	CASSMTGLRGNQPQHF	TGTGCCAGTAGTATGACAGGGTTGCGGGGCAATCAGCCCCAGCATTTT
-	TRBV28	-	TRBJ1-4	CASSTTSGRREKLFF	TGTGCCAGCTCGACTACTTCAGGGAGGCGAGAAAAACTGTTTTTT
-	TRBV6-4	-	TRBJ1-2	CASSDGGRYGYTF	TGTGCCAGCAGTGACGGCGGGAGATATGGCTACACCTTC
-	TRBV6-5	-	TRBJ2-7	CASSHKYEQYF	TGTGCCAGCAGTCACAAATACGAGCAGTACTTC
-	TRBV27	-	TRBJ2-5	CASSLRGWGTQYF	TGTGCCAGCAGCTTGCGGGGCTGGGGGACCCAGTACTTC
-	TRBV28	TRBD1	TRBJ2-3	CASSSRTGWRARGNTQYF	TGTGCCAGCAGTTCTCGGACAGGGTGGAGGGCCCGTGGAAATACGCAGTATTTT
once	TRBV15	-	TRBJ1-2	CATSRVRVSGYTF	TGTGCCACCAGCAGAGTACGGGTATCTGGCTACACCTTC
-	TRBV27	-	TRBJ2-7	CASRPHGTVIYEQYF	TGTGCCAGCAGACCGCACGGGACTGTAATCTACGAGCAGTACTTC
-	TRBV7-2	-	TRBJ2-3	CASSFITDTQYF	TGTGCCAGCAGTTTCATCACAGATACGCAGTATTTT
few	TRBV18	TRBD2	TRBJ2-7	CASSPLGLAGIDGYEQYF	TGTGCCAGCTCACCCCTGGGACTAGCGGGTATAGATGGGTACGAGCAGTACTTC
-	TRBV5-8	-	TRBJ2-7	CASSLTGWNEQYF	TGTGCCAGCAGCTTGACAGGGTGGAACGAGCAGTACTTC
-	TRBV7-2	TRBD1	TRBJ2-5	CASSLGTGETQYF	TGTGCCAGCAGCTTAGGGACAGGCGAGACCCAGTACTTC
-	TRBV11-2	TRBD1	TRBJ2-2	CATQPGQGPGELFF	TGTGCCACCCAACCGGGACAGGGTCCCGGGGAGCTGTTTTTT
-	TRBV27	-	TRBJ2-5	CASSYLETQYF	TGTGCCAGCAGTTACTTAGAGACCCAGTACTTC
-	TRBV2	TRBD1	TRBJ1-2	CASSDTGDLYGYTF	TGTGCCAGCAGTGACACAGGGGACCTATATGGCTACACCTTC
-	TRBV7-2	-	TRBJ2-1	CASSLSGGGYAQFF	TGTGCCAGCAGCTTGTCGGGCGGAGGGTACGCGCAGTTCTTC
-	TRBV5-1	-	TRBJ1-2	CASSLAGDYGYTF	TGCGCCAGCAGCTTGGCAGGGGACTATGGCTACACCTTC
few	TRBV14	TRBD2	TRBJ2-7	CASSATSGLPYEQYF	TGTGCCAGCAGCGCGACTAGCGGTTTACCCTACGAGCAGTACTTC
-	TRBV4-2	TRBD1	TRBJ2-7	CASSPRQGGDEQYF	TGTGCCAGCAGCCCTAGACAGGGGGGCGACGAGCAGTACTTC
-	TRBV7-3	TRBD1	TRBJ1-4	CASSPGQGEKLFF	TGTGCCAGCAGCCCCGGACAGGGGGAAAAACTGTTTTTT
-	TRBV7-8	-	TRBJ1-5	CASSFGQINQPQHF	TGTGCCAGCAGCTTCGGACAGATCAATCAGCCCCAGCATTTT
once	TRBV28	TRBD1	TRBJ1-6	CASSSGQSYNSPLHF	TGTGCCAGCAGTTCGGGACAGTCTTATAATTCACCCCTCCACTTT
-	TRBV6-2/TRBV6-3	-	TRBJ1-5	CASSPPQRIDLSNQPQHF	TGTGCCAGCAGTCCCCCCCAGCGGATCGACCTTAGCAATCAGCCCCAGCATTTT
many	TRBV24-1	TRBD1	TRBJ2-7	CATSDLGTVSYEQYF	TGTGCCACCAGTGACCTGGGGACAGTCTCCTACGAGCAGTACTTC
-	TRBV6-1	-	TRBJ1-2	CASSEVPQTHYGYTF	TGTGCCAGCAGTGAAGTCCCACAGACCCACTATGGCTACACCTTC
-	TRBV4-2	-	TRBJ2-7	CASSQGRGVFYEQYF	TGTGCCAGCAGCCAAGGGCGCGGGGTGTTCTACGAGCAGTACTTC
-	TRBV7-9	-	TRBJ1-4	CASSLASAGDNEKLFF	TGTGCCAGCAGCTTAGCATCTGCAGGGGATAATGAAAAACTGTTTTTT
-	TRBV7-9	TRBD1	TRBJ1-6	CASSFSGGDSYNSPLHF	TGTGCCAGCAGCTTTTCAGGAGGGGACAGCTATAATTCACCCCTCCACTTT
-	TRBV3-1/TRBV3-2	-	TRBJ1-1	CASSREGMNTEAFF	TGTGCCAGCAGCCGGGAGGGGATGAACACTGAAGCTTTCTTT
-	TRBV7-2	TRBD1	TRBJ1-6	CASSLGQGGSPLHF	TGTGCCAGCAGCTTAGGCCAGGGGGGTTCACCCCTCCACTTT
-	TRBV3-1/TRBV3-2	-	TRBJ2-7	CASSKLGPHEQYF	TGTGCCAGCAGCAAGTTGGGCCCCCACGAGCAGTACTTC
-	TRBV5-4	TRBD2	TRBJ2-3	CASSFPLLASTDTQYF	TGTGCCAGCAGCTTCCCATTACTAGCGTCCACAGATACGCAGTATTTT
-	TRBV7-3	-	TRBJ2-1	CASSDRRGTAYNEQFF	TGTGCCAGCAGTGATCGAAGGGGCACAGCCTACAATGAGCAGTTCTTC
-	TRBV6-2/TRBV6-3	-	TRBJ1-1	CASSYVPGQMNTEAFF	TGTGCCAGCAGTTATGTCCCGGGACAAATGAACACTGAAGCTTTCTTT
-	TRBV27	-	TRBJ2-7	CASSFAGYEQYF	TGTGCCAGCAGTTTTGCGGGCTACGAGCAGTACTTC